Sequencing of this T cell receptor beta chain was carried out in a study of blood T cell repertoires in COVID-19. Germline CDR1 SNHLY, CDR2 FYNNEI. The CDR3 is 16 residues long. V was pared by 0 bases and J by 3 bases, with 6 bases of the junction left unmatched. This clone was seen once. Data came from immunoSEQ multiplex PCR; TCRdb stores just in-frame clones and leaves some out. Here the sample spans more than 300,000 clones, 87% being singletons. This rearrangement joins TRBV2 to TRBJ2-7, with 9 bases fitting TRBD2. Sequenced material: peripheral blood. The TCR sequence derives from a woman aged 45-65 years with COVID-19, enrolled during active disease. The CDR3 protein is CASSEAGLAGFYEQYF. CDR3 coding DNA: TGTGCCAGCAGTGAAGCGGGACTAGCAGGGTTCTACGAGCAGTACTTC.